These 15 T cell receptor beta chains came from one sample sequenced in a study of beta chain features in type 1 diabetes. Study-level points and caveats: All four CD4+ subsets of Type 1 diabetes patients contained TCRB CDR3s that were moderately but significantly shorter.

These receptors are not linked to any known antigen. The authors reverse transcribed all of the isolated RNA, so sequencing captured expressed TCRB transcripts. Sequencing was performed with immunoSEQ multiplex PCR; in TCRdb, only in-frame clones are kept and a portion is missing. The sample includes some 47,000 clones, around 40% seen only once; the top ten take around 0.13%. The sequenced sample consisted of stem cell memory CD4+ T cells from blood. These receptors all come from a man aged 25 to 40 with type 1 diabetes.

The V call is TRBV21-1, the J call TRBJ2-1; TRBD2, as called in the table, went unchecked against the DNA. TRBV21-1 is flagged as a pseudogene. The CDR3 sequence is 15 residues long. CDR3 in DNA: TGTGCCAGCAGCAAAGAACTAGCGCCCTACAATGAGCAGTTCTTC. This encodes CASSKELAPYNEQFF.

This clone was recorded once. The chain combines TRBV5-1 with TRBJ1-2; D remains unclear. In germline, CDR1 is SGHRS, CDR2 YFSETQ. The V end lost 1 base, the J end lost 8 bases, and 12 bases lay between the germline ends. The CDR3 spans 13 residues. Here the CDR3 DNA reads TGCGCCAGCAGCTTGAATGCCGGGTCGGGCTACACCTTC. Translating it yields CASSLNAGSGYTF.

V usage is TRBV19 and J usage is TRBJ2-1; 14 bases fit TRBD2. V lost 6 bases to trimming and J lost 8 bases; unmatched junction nucleotides: 3. Germline V CDR1 and CDR2: LNHDA, SQIVND (reference sequence). This CDR3 comprises 14 residues. The CDR3 DNA follows: TGTGCCAGTAGGGAGACTAGCGGGAGGGATGAGCAGTTCTTC. It codes for CASRETSGRDEQFF.

V is TRBV6-5 and J is TRBJ1-2; weak D call: TRBD1 (6 bases). The CDR3 loop spans 12 amino acids. The germline gives CDR1 MNHEY, CDR2 SVGAGI. Trimming shortened V by 5 bases and J by 10 bases, and 14 bases separated the two germline ends. This CDR3 reads CASSQGQLVYTF. CDR3 bases: TGTGCCAGCAGTCAAGGACAGCTCGTCTACACCTTC.

V gene TRBV6-5 combines with J gene TRBJ2-5; 9 bases agree with TRBD2. V dropped 2 bases and J dropped 4; count of bases not matched to a gene: 5. The CDR3 is 15 amino acids. The germline V gene has CDR1 MNHEY and CDR2 SVGAGI. CDR3 residues: CASSYTVLAGETQYF. DNA of the CDR3: TGTGCCAGCAGTTACACCGTACTAGCGGGAGAGACCCAGTACTTC.

The chain couples TRBV5-6 to TRBJ1-5; no definite D call. V was cut by 6 bases and J by 4 bases, with 14 bases left in between. This CDR3 spans 14 amino acids. The germline CDR1 and CDR2 sequences are SGHDT and YYEEEE. The CDR3 sequence is CASTRFGGNQPQHF. As DNA, the CDR3 is TGTGCCAGCACCCGTTTTGGAGGGAATCAGCCCCAGCATTTT.

This clone was observed many times. The chain links TRBV7-9 to TRBJ2-7; D is unresolved. CDR1 and CDR2 from the germline V gene are SEHNR and FQNEAQ (reference sequence). Trimming took 5 bases from V and 3 from J, leaving 5 bases between them. The CDR3 sequence is 11 residues long. The CDR3 nucleotides are TGTGCCAGCAGCCCCCTCTACGAGCAGTACTTC. Its translation: CASSPLYEQYF.

The chain carries TRBV4-3 and TRBJ1-2; D call uncertain. Trimming took off 0 bases at V and 7 bases at J, with 9 bases between the two ends. The germline V gene encodes CDR1 LGHNA and CDR2 YSLEER. This CDR3 contains 13 residues. This chain's CDR3 is CASSQEEGLGYTF. The CDR3 DNA follows: TGCGCCAGCAGCCAAGAGGAGGGCCTTGGCTACACCTTC.

This clone has a handful of counts. The rearrangement links TRBV28 to TRBJ2-3; 9 bases align to TRBD2. The CDR3 sequence is 16 residues long. In germline, CDR1 is MDHEN, CDR2 SYDVKM. V shed 4 bases and J 1 base; nucleotides not matched to a gene: 6. The CDR3 DNA reads as TGTGCCAGCAGTTCACCTCTAGCGGGGCGCACAGATACGCAGTATTTT. Protein sequence: CASSSPLAGRTDTQYF.

This clone was observed a handful of times. The chain couples TRBV6-6 to TRBJ1-1; D is unclear. The CDR3 consists of 12 residues. Germline loops: CDR1 MNHNY, CDR2 SVGAGI (reference sequence). The ends were cut back, 6 bases at V and 0 bases at J, with 5 bases in the middle. In nucleotides, the CDR3 is TGTGCCAGCAGACTAATGAACACTGAAGCTTTCTTT. It specifies CASRLMNTEAFF.

V is TRBV6-6 and J is TRBJ1-1; a weak D match, TRBD1 (6 bases). CDR3 length: 14 residues. Germline V gene data show CDR1 as MNHNY and CDR2 as SVGAGI (reference sequence). V dropped 6 bases and J dropped 0 bases, with 11 bases sitting between them. This CDR3 reads CASSWTDMNTEAFF. The CDR3, as DNA: TGTGCCAGCAGCTGGACAGATATGAACACTGAAGCTTTCTTT.

The chain combines TRBV27 with TRBJ2-1; TRBD2 aligns across 8 bases. V dropped 6 bases and J dropped 8; count of bases not matched to a gene: 15. Looked up from germline, CDR1 is MNHEY and CDR2 is SMNVEV (reference sequence). This CDR3 comprises 16 residues. As DNA, the CDR3 is TGTGCCAGCAGAAGGAACCTAGCGGGCTATATCCATGAGCAGTTCTTC. Translated: CASRRNLAGYIHEQFF.

The chain combines TRBV28 with TRBJ1-3; the D is unclear. This CDR3 is built from 13 residues. The V end lost 3 bases, the J end lost 0 bases, and 3 bases lay between the germline ends. The germline V gene encodes CDR1 MDHEN and CDR2 SYDVKM. The CDR3 reads CASSFLSGNTIYF. The CDR3 region has the DNA TGTGCCAGCAGTTTCCTCTCTGGAAACACCATATATTTT.

V usage is TRBV7-2 and J usage is TRBJ2-2; 9 bases map to TRBD2. With V trimmed by 3 bases and J by 6 bases, 11 bases remained unmatched. Germline V gives CDR1 SGHTA, CDR2 FQGNSA. This CDR3 has 17 amino acids. CDR3 bases: TGTGCCAGCAGCTTTAATCGAGGCGGGAGGGCTGCCGGGGAGCTGTTTTTT. Its protein is CASSFNRGGRAAGELFF.

The chain combines TRBV7-8 with TRBJ2-1; D is unclear. Germline V gives CDR1 SGHVS, CDR2 FQNEAQ. This CDR3 comprises 13 residues. With 1 base removed from V and 7 bases from J, the gap between germline ends came to 8 bases. The CDR3 here is CASSLESRNEQFF. The CDR3 DNA reads TGTGCCAGCAGCTTAGAATCCCGTAATGAGCAGTTCTTC.